The 2 T cell receptor beta chains listed next were all sequenced from one sample in a study of graft-versus-host responses after intestinal transplantation. These receptors have no identified antigens. Sequencing was performed with immunoSEQ multiplex PCR; in TCRdb, only in-frame clones are kept and a portion is missing. The table records 60,000 to 90,000 clones, about 90% of them present only once. This material consisted of unstimulated CD8+ T cells sorted from spleen or lymph node cells, taken before intestinal transplant. These receptors were taken from a human donor who received an intestinal transplant.

The chain couples TRBV2 to TRBJ2-4, with D tentatively TRBD1 (5 bases). The length of the CDR3 is 19 residues. V dropped 7 bases and J dropped 0 bases, with 25 bases sitting between them. Germline V gives CDR1 SNHLY, CDR2 FYNNEI. The CDR3 is CASTPLETETNLAKNIQYF. In nucleotides, the CDR3 is TGTGCCAGCACCCCTTTGGAGACAGAAACCAACCTAGCCAAAAACATTCAGTACTTC.

The CDR3 coding sequence is TGTGCCAGCTCCCAGGGGAATAATTCACCCCTCCACTTT. It is translated as CASSQGNNSPLHF. This chain connects TRBV6-5 to TRBJ1-6; D is possibly TRBD1 (6 bases). V shed 8 bases and J shed 5 bases, with 10 bases lying between them. This CDR3 comprises 13 residues. CDR1 is MNHEY and CDR2 is SVGAGI in the germline V gene.